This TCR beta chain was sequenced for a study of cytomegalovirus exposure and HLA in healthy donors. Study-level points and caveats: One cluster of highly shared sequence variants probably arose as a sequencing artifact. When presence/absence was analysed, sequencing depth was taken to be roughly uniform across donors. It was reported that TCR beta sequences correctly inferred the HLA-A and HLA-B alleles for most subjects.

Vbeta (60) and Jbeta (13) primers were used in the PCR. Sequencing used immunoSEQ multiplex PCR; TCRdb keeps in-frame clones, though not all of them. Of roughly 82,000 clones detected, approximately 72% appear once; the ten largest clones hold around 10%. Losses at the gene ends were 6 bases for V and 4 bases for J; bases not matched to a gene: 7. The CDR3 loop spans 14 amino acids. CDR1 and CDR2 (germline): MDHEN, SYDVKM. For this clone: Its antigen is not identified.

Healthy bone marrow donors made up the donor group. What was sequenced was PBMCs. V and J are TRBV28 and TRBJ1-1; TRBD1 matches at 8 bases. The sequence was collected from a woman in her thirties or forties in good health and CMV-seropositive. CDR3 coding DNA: TGTGCCAGCAGCCGACAGGGGTACGGCACTGAAGCTTTCTTT. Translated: CASSRQGYGTEAFF.